The 21 T cell receptor beta chains listed next were all sequenced from one sample in a study of shared clonotypes between healthy human individuals. TCRdb's table, derived via immunoSEQ multiplex PCR, lists solely in-frame clones and lacks some. The sample consists of about a million clones, approximately 68% of them appearing once. The material sequenced was memory CD4+ T cells sorted from blood. Subset of the sample: CD45RA-negative fraction. These receptors all come from a man younger than 35 in good health.

The chain couples TRBV5-4 to TRBJ2-5; weak D call: TRBD2 (6 bases). The CDR3 totals 15 residues. Germline V gives CDR1 SGHNT, CDR2 YYREEE (reference sequence). The ends were cut back, 4 bases at V and 3 bases at J, with 16 bases in the middle. This CDR3 reads CASSPGESEKETQYF. CDR3 in DNA: TGTGCCAGCAGCCCGGGAGAGAGTGAAAAAGAGACCCAGTACTTC.

A word on this clone: The sample holds other DNA sequences that translate to the same CDR3. The chain recombines TRBV18 with TRBJ2-6; D may correspond to TRBD1 or TRBD2 (5 bases each). Deletions cut 2 bases from V and 2 bases from J, with 7 bases between. In germline, CDR1 is KGHSH, CDR2 LQKENI. The CDR3 covers 15 residues. The DNA of the CDR3 is TGTGCCAGCTCACCAAGAGGGGCTGGGGCCAACGTCCTGACTTTC. It specifies CASSPRGAGANVLTF.

The chain couples TRBV28 to TRBJ1-2; 7 nucleotides align to TRBD1. The CDR3 length is 15 residues. The germline CDR1 and CDR2 sequences are MDHEN and SYDVKM. Trimming took 3 bases from V and 7 from J; bases not matched to a gene: 11. The CDR3 DNA reads as TGTGCCAGCAGTTTCGGAGGGGGCAGGAGGGTTGGCTACACCTTC. It translates to CASSFGGGRRVGYTF.

This clone was found many times. The genes are TRBV5-5 and TRBJ2-5, with D uncertain. V lost 0 bases to trimming and J lost 3 bases, with 6 bases between them. The CDR3 length is 13 residues. Per germline, CDR1 SGHKS and CDR2 YYEKEE (reference sequence). CDR3 residues: CASSLVGKETQYF. CDR3 nucleotide sequence: TGTGCCAGCAGCTTGGTAGGGAAAGAGACCCAGTACTTC.

The chain couples TRBV7-2 to TRBJ2-3; D is possibly TRBD2 (6 bases). The CDR3 covers 15 residues. Germline loops: CDR1 SGHTA, CDR2 FQGNSA. V shed 2 bases and J shed 2 bases, with 11 bases lying between them. In DNA form, the CDR3 reads TGTGCCAGCAGCTTACGGGGGAGGACCACAGATACGCAGTATTTT. Amino acids: CASSLRGRTTDTQYF.

The V call is TRBV6-5, the J call TRBJ1-2; D unclear. The CDR3 consists of 14 residues. CDR1 and CDR2 from the germline V gene are MNHEY and SVGAGI. V dropped 0 bases and J dropped 4 bases, with 9 bases sitting between them. DNA of the CDR3: TGTGCCAGCAGTTACTCAGAACAGATCTATGGCTACACCTTC. This gives the protein CASSYSEQIYGYTF.

The chain links TRBV30 to TRBJ2-3; tentative D call: TRBD2 (6 bases). From germline, CDR1 is GTSNPN and CDR2 SVGIG (reference sequence). This CDR3 comprises 13 residues. Trimming removed 5 bases at V and 2 bases at J, with 11 bases between. CDR3: CAWGRGNTDTQYF. The CDR3 DNA reads as TGTGCCTGGGGGCGGGGAAACACAGATACGCAGTATTTT.

V gene TRBV29-1 combines with J gene TRBJ2-2; 8 bases are shared with TRBD2. CDR3 size: 17 residues. Germline V gene lookup returns CDR1 SQVTM and CDR2 ANQGSEA. V shed 4 bases, J shed 7 bases, and the junction held 17 bases outside the gene matches. CDR3 nucleotides: TGCAGCGTTGCCAGCTCAGGGCGGGGGGTGATCCACGGGGAGCTGTTTTTT. Translating gives CSVASSGRGVIHGELFF.

This chain links TRBV19 with TRBJ1-4; a possible D gene is TRBD1 (6 bases). With 1 base removed from V and 13 bases from J, the gap between germline ends came to 19 bases. The CDR3 contains 15 residues. CDR1 and CDR2 (germline): LNHDA, SQIVND (reference sequence). CDR3 residues: CASSIGWGLVLGLFF. The CDR3 region has the DNA TGTGCCAGTAGTATAGGCTGGGGGCTCGTCCTAGGACTGTTTTTT. The whole variable domain, filled in from reference TRBV19 and TRBJ1-4, reads DGGITQSPKYLFRKEGQNVTLSCEQNLNHDAMYWYRQDPGQGLRLIYYSQIVNDFQKGDIAEGYSVSREKKESFPLTVTSAQKNPTAFYLCASSIGWGLVLGLFFGSGTQLSVL.

The chain is built from TRBV5-1 and TRBJ2-5, with 10 bases lining up with TRBD1. This CDR3 has 14 residues. The germline CDR1 and CDR2 sequences are SGHRS and YFSETQ. The junction had 6 bases not matched to a gene; V was cut back by 5 bases and J by 5 bases. The CDR3 loop is CASRQTGGPETQYF. For the CDR3, the DNA is TGCGCCAGCAGACAGACAGGGGGCCCGGAGACCCAGTACTTC. Combining the CDR3 with reference TRBV5-1 and TRBJ2-5 gives the whole variable domain KAGVTQTPRYLIKTRGQQVTLSCSPISGHRSVSWYQQTPGQGLQFLFEYFSETQRNKGNFPGRFSGRQFSNSRSEMNVSTLELGDSALYLCASRQTGGPETQYFGPGTRLLVL.

CDR3 sequence: CASQIAGGETQYF. DNA of the CDR3: TGTGCCAGCCAGATCGCGGGGGGAGAGACCCAGTACTTC. J is TRBJ2-5 and V is TRBV6-5, with 8 bases matching TRBD2. Germline values: CDR1 MNHEY, CDR2 SVGAGI. The CDR3 is 13 amino acids. The V segment lost 8 bases and the J segment 4 bases; nucleotides outside the gene matches: 6.

This clone was seen only a few times. The chain has TRBV19 and TRBJ1-4; D may be TRBD1 (5 bases). Germline loops: CDR1 LNHDA, CDR2 SQIVND (reference sequence). This CDR3 has 15 residues. Trimming cost V 5 bases and J 0 bases, with 10 bases left between them. Here the CDR3 DNA reads TGTGCCAGTAGTCTTAGGACAACAACTAATGAAAAACTGTTTTTT. It encodes CASSLRTTTNEKLFF.

The chain has TRBV10-1 and TRBJ2-5; D is uncertain. The CDR3 consists of 13 residues. The V end lost 0 bases, the J end lost 8 bases, and 10 bases lay between the germline ends. Germline V lookup: CDR1 WNHNN, CDR2 SYGVQD (reference sequence). Here the CDR3 DNA reads TGCGCCAGCAGTGAGTCGAGTTCCGCTACCCAGTACTTC. Translated: CASSESSSATQYF.

In regard to this clone: The same CDR3 arises from other DNA sequences in this sample as well. The chain links TRBV5-4 to TRBJ2-5; 8 positions agree with TRBD1. This CDR3 region has 13 residues. Trimming cost V 0 bases and J 5 bases; bases outside gene matches: 0. Germline CDR1 reads SGHNT; CDR2 reads YYREEE (reference sequence). The CDR3: CASSLGQGETQYF. CDR3 bases: TGTGCCAGCAGCTTGGGACAGGGGGAGACCCAGTACTTC.

The chain uses TRBV11-2 and TRBJ1-2; TRBD1 aligns across 7 bases. Germline V CDR1 and CDR2: SGHAT, FQNNGV. V trimming: 3 bases; J trimming: 8 bases; junction bases outside the gene matches: 6. This CDR3 has 13 residues. The chain's CDR3 is CASSFAGGVGYTF. The CDR3 DNA reads as TGTGCCAGCAGCTTCGCAGGGGGGGTCGGCTACACCTTC. The whole variable domain, filled in from reference TRBV11-2 and TRBJ1-2, reads EAGVAQSPRYKIIEKRQSVAFWCNPISGHATLYWYQQILGQGPKLLIQFQNNGVVDDSQLPKDRFSAERLKGVDSTLKIQPAKLEDSAVYLCASSFAGGVGYTFGSGTRLTVV.

The chain couples TRBV19 to TRBJ1-6, with D possibly matching TRBD1 (5 bases). Germline CDR1 is LNHDA and CDR2 is SQIVND (reference sequence). The CDR3 spans 16 residues. V gave up 3 bases and J gave up 7 bases, with 16 bases separating them. CDR3 bases: TGTGCCAGTAGTATCGTGGTGGGGACGGAAAATTCACCCCTCCACTTT. Translated: CASSIVVGTENSPLHF.

This sequence joins TRBV4-1 and TRBJ1-6; no clear D. Between the trimmed V and J ends, which lost 1 base and 6 bases, there was a span of 10 bases. CDR1 is MGHRA, CDR2 YSYEKL, per germline. The CDR3 covers 15 residues. The DNA for the CDR3 is TGCGCCAGCAGCCAAGGAACTCGGGGTAATTCACCCCTCCACTTT. This encodes CASSQGTRGNSPLHF.

In this sample, this clone turned up a few times. This chain uses TRBV28 with TRBJ1-1; D ambiguous. The CDR3 is 8 amino acids. CDR1 and CDR2 (germline): MDHEN, SYDVKM. V gave up 11 bases and J gave up 14 bases, with 12 bases separating them. The CDR3 nucleotides are TGTGCCTCCGGGGAGGAGTTCTTT. Protein: CASGEEFF.

V gene TRBV25-1 combines with J gene TRBJ1-4; D may be TRBD1 (6 bases). This CDR3 has 13 amino acids. With 6 bases removed from V and 6 bases from J, the gap between germline ends came to 11 bases. Germline V lookup: CDR1 MGHDK, CDR2 SYGVNS. DNA for the CDR3: TGTGCCAGCAGACAGGGTCAGCATGAAAAACTGTTTTTT. Translating gives CASRQGQHEKLFF. The whole variable domain, remainder taken from reference TRBV25-1 and TRBJ1-4, is EADIYQTPRYLVIGTGKKITLECSQTMGHDKMYWYQQDPGMELHLIHYSYGVNSTEKGDLSSESTVSRIRTEHFPLTLESARPSHTSQYLCASRQGQHEKLFFGSGTQLSVL.

The chain links TRBV19 to TRBJ2-7; D is undetermined. There are 14 residues in the CDR3. Germline CDR1 reads LNHDA; CDR2 reads SQIVND (reference sequence). Trimming shortened V by 6 bases and J by 4 bases, and 16 bases separated the two germline ends. The CDR3 protein is CASRKSLVDYEQYF. The CDR3 DNA is TGTGCCAGTAGAAAGTCCCTTGTGGATTACGAGCAGTACTTC.

The chain is built from TRBV5-1 and TRBJ2-1, with 11 bases identical to TRBD2. CDR1 is SGHRS and CDR2 is YFSETQ in the germline V gene. The CDR3 covers 17 residues. J lost 6 bases, V lost 3 bases, and 11 bases had no gene match. CDR3 DNA: TGCGCCAGCAGCTCGGGACTAGCGGCAAGTAAAGGCAATGAGCAGTTCTTC. The encoded protein is CASSSGLAASKGNEQFF.